The next 8 T cell receptor beta chains were all read from a single sample in a study of cytomegalovirus exposure and HLA in healthy donors. This PCR relied on a set of 60 Vbeta primers and 13 Jbeta primers. Measured with immunoSEQ multiplex PCR; TCRdb has only the in-frame clones, and not every one. The sample shows about 200,000 clones, around four fifths of them seen only once. The specimen was PBMCs. These receptor sequences come from a woman in her 40s in good health and CMV-seronegative.

The genes are TRBV9 and TRBJ2-7; 7 positions agree with TRBD2. V was clipped by 7 bases and J by 3 bases; unmatched bases: 7. There are 13 residues in the CDR3. Germline assignment: CDR1 SGDLS and CDR2 YYNGEE. The CDR3 bases are TGTGCCAGCTCTGCGGGAGAATACTACGAGCAGTACTTC. Translating it yields CASSAGEYYEQYF. Filled out from reference TRBV9 and TRBJ2-7, the complete variable domain reads DSGVTQTPKHLITATGQRVTLRCSPRSGDLSVYWYQQSLDQGLQFLIQYYNGEERAKGNILERFSAQQFPDLHSELNLSSLELGDSALYFCASSAGEYYEQYFGPGTRLTVT.

The chain has TRBV9 and TRBJ2-5; D unclear. Germline assignment: CDR1 SGDLS and CDR2 YYNGEE. This CDR3 is 13 amino acids long. Trimming left V 0 bases short and J 4 bases short, with 7 bases between. CDR3 amino acids: CASSVASGETQYF. CDR3 DNA: TGTGCCAGCAGCGTAGCTTCAGGAGAGACCCAGTACTTC.

The rearrangement joins TRBV13 to TRBJ2-1; 9 nucleotides line up with TRBD1. The V gene's germline CDR1 is PRHDT and CDR2 FYEKMQ (reference sequence). The length of the CDR3 is 14 residues. Trimming took 3 bases from V and 8 from J; bases not matched to a gene: 5. CDR3 coding DNA: TGTGCCAGCAGCTTCAAGGGACAGGGCCATGAGCAGTTCTTC. Protein sequence: CASSFKGQGHEQFF.

The chain employs TRBV19 and TRBJ1-1; possibly TRBD1 for D (6 bases). Per germline, CDR1 LNHDA and CDR2 SQIVND (reference sequence). Trimming took 2 bases from V and 5 from J, leaving 12 bases between them. The CDR3 extends over 14 amino acids. Written as DNA, the CDR3 is TGTGCCAGTAGTATAATACAGGGTAGAACTGAAGCTTTCTTT. It specifies CASSIIQGRTEAFF.

V usage is TRBV6-4 and J usage is TRBJ1-5, with D unresolved. Germline V gives CDR1 MRHNA, CDR2 SNTAGT. There are 14 residues in the CDR3. V lost 6 bases and J lost 0, with 9 bases in between. The CDR3 coding sequence is TGTGCCAGCAGCCAAGAACTTAGCAATCAGCCCCAGCATTTT. Its translation: CASSQELSNQPQHF.

This clone came up a few times. V usage is TRBV27 and J usage is TRBJ2-7; 7 nucleotides line up with TRBD1. This CDR3 spans 13 amino acids. Germline CDR1 reads MNHEY; CDR2 reads SMNVEV (reference sequence). V lost 3 bases, J lost 3 bases, and 2 bases stayed unmatched. The CDR3 region has the DNA TGTGCCAGCAGTTTGACAGGGCACTACGAGCAGTACTTC. Its translation is CASSLTGHYEQYF.

V gene TRBV27 combines with J gene TRBJ1-1, with TRBD1 as a possible D gene (5 bases). The CDR3 is 14 residues long. Germline V gene data show CDR1 as MNHEY and CDR2 as SMNVEV (reference sequence). V lost 5 bases and J 1 base, leaving 11 bases between the germline ends. The CDR3 sequence: CASSLRGPNTEAFF. In DNA form, the CDR3 reads TGTGCCAGCAGTCTAAGGGGTCCGAACACTGAAGCTTTCTTT.

The chain links TRBV28 to TRBJ2-3; a possible D gene is TRBD1 (6 bases). The V end lost 4 bases, the J end lost 4 bases, and 18 bases lay between the germline ends. This CDR3 is 16 amino acids long. Germline loops: CDR1 MDHEN, CDR2 SYDVKM. The CDR3 DNA is TGTGCCAGCAGTTCGAGGGGGAGAGTAGGGCCAGATACGCAGTATTTT. It translates to CASSSRGRVGPDTQYF.